This T cell receptor beta chain originates from a study of T cell responses to AZD1222 COVID-19 vaccine. Study results and limitations: Most donors were white British, females outnumbered males, and clonal diversity was possibly underestimated.

Repertoires were generated with immunoSEQ multiplex PCR, while TCRdb's copy carries only in-frame clones and drops some. The table has roughly 97,000 clones, 89% seen once; the top ten hold 18%. The CDR3 runs to 19 residues. V was pared by 5 bases and J by 0 bases, with 16 bases of the junction left unmatched. Germline CDR1 SGHVS, CDR2 FQNEAQ. A word on this clone: No antigen is known for it.

The receptor's source is an adult in good health. The sequencing used peripheral blood, collected on day 0 of AZD1222 vaccination. The chain is built from TRBV7-8 and TRBJ2-1; 7 positions agree with TRBD2. CDR3 bases: TGTGCCAGCAGCGGCCGACTGGGTGGACTAGTTAGCTCCTACAATGAGCAGTTCTTC. Translating it yields CASSGRLGGLVSSYNEQFF.